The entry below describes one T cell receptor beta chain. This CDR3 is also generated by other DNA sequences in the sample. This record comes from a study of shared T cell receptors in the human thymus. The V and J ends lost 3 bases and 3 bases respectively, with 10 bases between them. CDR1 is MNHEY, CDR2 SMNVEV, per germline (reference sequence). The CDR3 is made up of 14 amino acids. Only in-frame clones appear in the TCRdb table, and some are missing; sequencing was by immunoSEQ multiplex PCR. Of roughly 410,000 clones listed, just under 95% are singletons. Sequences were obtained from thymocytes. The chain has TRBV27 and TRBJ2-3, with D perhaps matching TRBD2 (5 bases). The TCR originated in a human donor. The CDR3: CASSLAAGTDTQYF. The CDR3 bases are TGTGCCAGCAGTTTGGCCGCGGGTACAGATACGCAGTATTTT.